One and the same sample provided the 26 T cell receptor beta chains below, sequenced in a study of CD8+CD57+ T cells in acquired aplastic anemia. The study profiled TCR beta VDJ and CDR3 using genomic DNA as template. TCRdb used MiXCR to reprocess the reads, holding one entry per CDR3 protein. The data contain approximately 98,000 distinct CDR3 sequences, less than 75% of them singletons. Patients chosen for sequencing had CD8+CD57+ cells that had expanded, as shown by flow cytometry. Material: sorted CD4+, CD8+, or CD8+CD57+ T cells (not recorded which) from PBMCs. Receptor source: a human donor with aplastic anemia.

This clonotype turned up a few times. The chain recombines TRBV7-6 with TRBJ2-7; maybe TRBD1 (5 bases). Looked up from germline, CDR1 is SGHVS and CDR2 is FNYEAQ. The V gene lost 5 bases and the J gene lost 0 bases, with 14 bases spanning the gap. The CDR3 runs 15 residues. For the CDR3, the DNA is TGTGCCAGCAGCCCCCCAGGGTTCTCCTCCTACGAGCAGTACTTC. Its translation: CASSPPGFSSYEQYF.

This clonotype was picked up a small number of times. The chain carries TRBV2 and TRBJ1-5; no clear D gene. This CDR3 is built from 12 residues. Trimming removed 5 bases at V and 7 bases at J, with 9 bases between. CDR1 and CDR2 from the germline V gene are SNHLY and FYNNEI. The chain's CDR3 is CASSSSLQPQHF. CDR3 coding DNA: TGTGCCAGCAGTTCGTCGTTGCAGCCCCAGCATTTT.

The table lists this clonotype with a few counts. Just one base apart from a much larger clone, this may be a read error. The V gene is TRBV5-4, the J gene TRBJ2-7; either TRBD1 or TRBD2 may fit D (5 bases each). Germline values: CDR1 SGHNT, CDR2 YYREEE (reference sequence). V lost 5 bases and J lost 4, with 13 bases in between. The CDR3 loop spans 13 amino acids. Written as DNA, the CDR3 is TGTGCCAGCAGTGGGGACCCCGCTTACGAGCAGTACTTC. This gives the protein CASSGDPAYEQYF.

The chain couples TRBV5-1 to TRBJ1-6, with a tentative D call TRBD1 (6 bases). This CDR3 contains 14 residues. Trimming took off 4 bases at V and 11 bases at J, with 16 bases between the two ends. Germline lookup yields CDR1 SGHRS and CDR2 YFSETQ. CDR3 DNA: TGCGCCAGCAGCGGGGACATCCAAACTGCACCCCTCCACTTT. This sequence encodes CASSGDIQTAPLHF.

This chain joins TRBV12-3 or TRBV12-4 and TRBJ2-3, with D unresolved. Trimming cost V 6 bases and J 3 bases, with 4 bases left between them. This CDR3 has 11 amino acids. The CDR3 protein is CASRITDTQYF. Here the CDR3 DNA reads TGTGCCAGCAGAATTACAGATACGCAGTATTTT.

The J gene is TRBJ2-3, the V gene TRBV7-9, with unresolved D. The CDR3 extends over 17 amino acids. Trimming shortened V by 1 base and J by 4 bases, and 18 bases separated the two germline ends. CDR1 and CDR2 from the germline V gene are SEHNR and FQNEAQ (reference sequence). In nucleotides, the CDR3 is TGTGCCAGCAGCTTAGTATCCGGACCCACGAAGGCAGATACGCAGTATTTT. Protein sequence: CASSLVSGPTKADTQYF.

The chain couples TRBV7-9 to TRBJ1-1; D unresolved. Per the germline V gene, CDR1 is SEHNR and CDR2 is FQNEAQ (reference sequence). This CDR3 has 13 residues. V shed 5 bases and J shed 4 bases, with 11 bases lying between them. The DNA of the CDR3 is TGTGCCAGCAGCCCCCCAGGCTGCACTGAAGCTTTCTTT. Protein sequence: CASSPPGCTEAFF.

The CDR3 nucleotides are TGCAGTGCTAGAGAACTTCAGGGGGCGTATTCACCCCTCCACTTT. This gives the protein CSARELQGAYSPLHF. The chain links TRBV20-1 to TRBJ1-6; the match to TRBD1 covers 8 bases. The ends lost 0 bases at V and 8 bases at J; junction bases unmatched: 6. CDR3 size: 15 residues. From germline, CDR1 is DFQATT and CDR2 SNEGSKA (reference sequence).

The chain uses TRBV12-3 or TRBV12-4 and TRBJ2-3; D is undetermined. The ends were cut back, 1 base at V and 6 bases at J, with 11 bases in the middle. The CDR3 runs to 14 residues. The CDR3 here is CASSLGTVDDTQYF. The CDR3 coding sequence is TGTGCCAGCAGTTTAGGGACGGTAGATGATACGCAGTATTTT.

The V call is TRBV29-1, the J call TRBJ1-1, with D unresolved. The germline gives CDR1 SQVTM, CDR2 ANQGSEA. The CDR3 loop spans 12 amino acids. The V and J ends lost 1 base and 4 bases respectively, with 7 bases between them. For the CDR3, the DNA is TGCAGCGTTGAAGCTCCAATCACTGAAGCTTTCTTT. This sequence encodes CSVEAPITEAFF.

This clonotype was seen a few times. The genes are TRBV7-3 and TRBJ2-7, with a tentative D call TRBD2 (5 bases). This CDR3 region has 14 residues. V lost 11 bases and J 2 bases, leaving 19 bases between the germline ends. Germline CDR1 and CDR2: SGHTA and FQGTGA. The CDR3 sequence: CALALLSAPYEQYF. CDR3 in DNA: TGTGCCCTAGCACTACTATCGGCTCCCTACGAGCAGTACTTC.

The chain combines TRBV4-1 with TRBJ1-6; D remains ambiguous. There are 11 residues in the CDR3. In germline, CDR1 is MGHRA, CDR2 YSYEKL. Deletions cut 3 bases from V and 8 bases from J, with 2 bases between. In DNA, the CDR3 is TGCGCCAGCAGCCATTATTCACCCCTCCACTTT. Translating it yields CASSHYSPLHF.

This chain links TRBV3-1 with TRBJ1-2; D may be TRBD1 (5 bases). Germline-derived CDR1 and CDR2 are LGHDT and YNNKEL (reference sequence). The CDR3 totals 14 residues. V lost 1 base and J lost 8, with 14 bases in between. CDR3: CASSQALSDTGYTF. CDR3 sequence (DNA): TGTGCCAGCAGCCAAGCCCTTTCGGACACCGGCTACACCTTC.

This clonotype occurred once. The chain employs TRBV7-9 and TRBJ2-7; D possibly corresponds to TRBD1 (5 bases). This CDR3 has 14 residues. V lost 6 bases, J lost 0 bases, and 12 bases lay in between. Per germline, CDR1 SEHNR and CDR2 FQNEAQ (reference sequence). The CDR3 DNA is TGTGCCAGCAGGGCAACAGGAAGCTCCTACGAGCAGTACTTC. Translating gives CASRATGSSYEQYF.

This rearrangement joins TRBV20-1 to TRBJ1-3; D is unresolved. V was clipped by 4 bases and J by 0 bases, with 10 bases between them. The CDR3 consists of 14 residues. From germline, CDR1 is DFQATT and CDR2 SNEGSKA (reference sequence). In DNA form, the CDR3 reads TGCAGTGCTATGGACCCTTCCTCTGGAAACACCATATATTTT. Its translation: CSAMDPSSGNTIYF.

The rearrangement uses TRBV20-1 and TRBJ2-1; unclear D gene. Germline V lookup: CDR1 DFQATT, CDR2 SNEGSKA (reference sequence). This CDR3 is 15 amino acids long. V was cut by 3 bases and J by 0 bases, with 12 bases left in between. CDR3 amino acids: CSASVSRSSYNEQFF. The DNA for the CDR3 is TGCAGTGCTAGCGTTAGCAGAAGCTCCTACAATGAGCAGTTCTTC.

CDR3 region: CASSLSGQETQYF. CDR3 DNA: TGTGCCAGCAGCCTTAGCGGCCAAGAGACCCAGTACTTC. The chain combines TRBV5-4 with TRBJ2-5, with D tentatively TRBD2 (6 bases). The V end was cut by 4 bases, the J end by 1 base, with 8 bases between. CDR3 length: 13 amino acids. Germline CDR1 is SGHNT and CDR2 is YYREEE (reference sequence).

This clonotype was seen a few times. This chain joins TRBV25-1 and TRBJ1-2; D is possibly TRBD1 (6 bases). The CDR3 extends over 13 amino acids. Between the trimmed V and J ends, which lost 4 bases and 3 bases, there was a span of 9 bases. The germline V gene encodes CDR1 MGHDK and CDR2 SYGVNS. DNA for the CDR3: TGTGCCAGCAGTGTACAGGGATACTATGGCTACACCTTC. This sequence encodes CASSVQGYYGYTF.

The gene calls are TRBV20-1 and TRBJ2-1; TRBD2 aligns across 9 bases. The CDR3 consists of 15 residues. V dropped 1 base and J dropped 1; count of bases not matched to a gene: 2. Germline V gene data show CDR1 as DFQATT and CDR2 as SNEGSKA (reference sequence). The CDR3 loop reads CSARGLAVSYNEQFF. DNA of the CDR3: TGCAGTGCTAGAGGACTAGCGGTTTCCTACAATGAGCAGTTCTTC.

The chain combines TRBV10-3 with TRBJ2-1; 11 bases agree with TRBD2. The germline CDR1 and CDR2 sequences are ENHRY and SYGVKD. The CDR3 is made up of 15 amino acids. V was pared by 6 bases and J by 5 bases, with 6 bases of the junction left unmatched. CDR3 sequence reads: CAIRDSGGANNEQFF. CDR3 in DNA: TGTGCCATCAGGGATAGCGGGGGGGCGAACAATGAGCAGTTCTTC.

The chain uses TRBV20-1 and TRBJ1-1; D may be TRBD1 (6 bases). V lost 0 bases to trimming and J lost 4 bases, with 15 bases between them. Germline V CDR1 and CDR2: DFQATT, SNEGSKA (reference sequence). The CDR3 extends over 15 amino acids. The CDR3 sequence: CSARDEQGGSTEAFF. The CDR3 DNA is TGCAGTGCTAGAGATGAACAGGGAGGAAGCACTGAAGCTTTCTTT.

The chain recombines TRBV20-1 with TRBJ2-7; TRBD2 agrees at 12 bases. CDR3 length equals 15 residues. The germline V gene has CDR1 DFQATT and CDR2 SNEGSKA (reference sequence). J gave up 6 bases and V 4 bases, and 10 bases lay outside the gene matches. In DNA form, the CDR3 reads TGCAGTGCTACCTCTAGCGGGGGGGCGTACTCCGAGCAGTACTTC. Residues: CSATSSGGAYSEQYF.

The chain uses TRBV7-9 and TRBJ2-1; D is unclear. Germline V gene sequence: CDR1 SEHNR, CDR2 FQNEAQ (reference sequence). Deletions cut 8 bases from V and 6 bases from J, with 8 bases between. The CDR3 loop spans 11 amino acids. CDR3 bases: TGTGCCAGCGAAAGTGGCAATGAGCAGTTCTTC. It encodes CASESGNEQFF.

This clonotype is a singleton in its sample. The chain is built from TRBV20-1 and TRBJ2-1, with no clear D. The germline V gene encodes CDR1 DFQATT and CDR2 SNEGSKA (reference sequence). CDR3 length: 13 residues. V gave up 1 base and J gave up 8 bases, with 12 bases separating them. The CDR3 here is CSARVQQRYEQFF. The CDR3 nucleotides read TGCAGTGCTAGAGTGCAGCAAAGGTATGAGCAGTTCTTC.

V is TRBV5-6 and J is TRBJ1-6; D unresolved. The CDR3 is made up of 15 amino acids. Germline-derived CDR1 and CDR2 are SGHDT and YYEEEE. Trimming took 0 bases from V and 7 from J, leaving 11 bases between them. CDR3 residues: CASSLGQVRNSPLHF. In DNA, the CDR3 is TGTGCCAGCAGCTTGGGCCAGGTGCGAAATTCACCCCTCCACTTT.

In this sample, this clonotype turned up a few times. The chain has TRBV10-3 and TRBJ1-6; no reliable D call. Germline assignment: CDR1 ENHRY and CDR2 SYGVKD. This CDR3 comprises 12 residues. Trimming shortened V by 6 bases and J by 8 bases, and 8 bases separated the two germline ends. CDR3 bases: TGTGCCATCAGCCGCAGTGATTCACCCCTCCACTTT. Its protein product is CAISRSDSPLHF.